This entry lists 6 T cell receptor beta chains sequenced from one sample in a study of cytomegalovirus exposure and HLA in healthy donors. The PCR ran on 60 Vbeta and 13 Jbeta primers. Only in-frame clones appear in the TCRdb table, and some are missing; sequencing was by immunoSEQ multiplex PCR. The table has 100,000 to 150,000 clones, about 73% seen once. Sequencing used PBMCs. The receptors were gathered from a woman aged 50 to 60 in good health and CMV-seropositive.

The chain carries TRBV15 and TRBJ1-4, with D maybe TRBD1 (6 bases). This CDR3 has 16 amino acids. The germline V gene has CDR1 LNHNV and CDR2 YYDKDF (reference sequence). V lost 0 bases and J lost 4, with 12 bases in between. CDR3 sequence: CATSRDRTAYNEKLFF. Here the CDR3 DNA reads TGTGCCACCAGCAGAGACAGGACAGCATATAATGAAAAACTGTTTTTT.

V usage is TRBV5-5 and J usage is TRBJ1-6, with D maybe TRBD1 (5 bases). This CDR3 contains 16 residues. The germline V gene has CDR1 SGHKS and CDR2 YYEKEE (reference sequence). V was shortened by 2 bases and J by 7 bases, with 16 bases between the two germline ends. CDR3 sequence: CASSFQGGSVNSPLHF. For the CDR3, the DNA is TGTGCCAGCAGCTTCCAGGGAGGTTCTGTAAATTCACCCCTCCACTTT.

The chain joins TRBV5-6 to TRBJ1-2; TRBD1 aligns across 7 bases. Germline values: CDR1 SGHDT, CDR2 YYEEEE. Unmatched junction bases numbered 3, after V lost 3 bases and J lost 4 bases. The CDR3 is 13 amino acids. CDR3 DNA sequence: TGTGCCAGCAGCTCGACAGGGAGCTATGGCTACACCTTC. This encodes CASSSTGSYGYTF.

The DNA of the CDR3 is TGCGCCAGCAGTGAAGGGGGAAGCACAGATACGCAGTATTTT. Its translation is CASSEGGSTDTQYF. The chain is built from TRBV10-2 and TRBJ2-3; D may be TRBD1 (6 bases). Trimming shortened V by 3 bases and J by 0 bases, and 7 bases separated the two germline ends. The CDR3 runs to 14 residues. From germline, CDR1 is WSHSY and CDR2 SAAADI.

V and J are TRBV5-1 and TRBJ2-5; 7 bases line up with TRBD1. The CDR3 runs to 14 residues. V lost 3 bases to trimming and J lost 2 bases; unmatched junction nucleotides: 4. Per the germline V gene, CDR1 is SGHRS and CDR2 is YFSETQ. CDR3 sequence (DNA): TGCGCCAGCAGCTCTGGACAGGTTCAAGAGACCCAGTACTTC. It translates to CASSSGQVQETQYF.

This sequence joins TRBV7-2 and TRBJ1-5; 7 bases match TRBD1. V was pared by 3 bases and J by 4 bases, with 6 bases of the junction left unmatched. The V gene's germline CDR1 is SGHTA and CDR2 FQGNSA. This CDR3 has 15 amino acids. CDR3 protein: CASSFSPGQNQPQHF. CDR3 coding DNA: TGTGCCAGCAGCTTTTCCCCGGGACAGAATCAGCCCCAGCATTTT.